These 3 T cell receptor beta chains were all obtained from the same sample, sequenced in a study of identical twins. TCRdb reanalysed the 5' RACE reads using MiXCR and keeps one entry per CDR3 protein. Among fewer than 650,000 distinct CDR3 sequences listed, 7.5% to 10% were seen once. These data were also reused for a study on yellow fever vaccine responses in identical twins.

Source material: PBMCs. The receptors were gathered from a woman under 30 in good health.

This clonotype was detected many times. This sequence joins TRBV11-1 and TRBJ1-1; possible D gene TRBD1, 5 bases. Looked up from germline, CDR1 is SGHAT and CDR2 is FQDESV (reference sequence). The CDR3 runs to 16 residues. Trimming took off 5 bases at V and 0 bases at J, with 16 bases between the two ends. CDR3 residues: CASSAAGSGLNTEAFF. The DNA of the CDR3 is TGTGCCAGCAGCGCGGCAGGGTCGGGACTGAACACTGAAGCTTTCTTT.

This clonotype came up many times. The genes are TRBV4-3 and TRBJ2-2; TRBD1 matches 12 bases. V lost 5 bases, J lost 6 bases, and 7 bases stayed unmatched. CDR1 LGHNA and CDR2 YSLEER come from the germline V gene. The CDR3 loop spans 16 amino acids. CDR3 coding DNA: TGCGCCAGCAGCATACCGGGACAGGGGGCTTCCGGGGAGCTGTTTTTT. It translates to CASSIPGQGASGELFF.

The V and J genes are TRBV4-3 and TRBJ2-3; 7 bases align to TRBD1. V dropped 3 bases and J dropped 4; count of bases not matched to a gene: 22. The CDR3 runs to 20 residues. In germline, CDR1 is LGHNA, CDR2 YSLEER. The CDR3 region is CASSHPGRVETGSGPDTQYF. The DNA of the CDR3 is TGCGCCAGCAGCCATCCAGGCCGGGTCGAGACAGGGTCAGGCCCAGATACGCAGTATTTT.